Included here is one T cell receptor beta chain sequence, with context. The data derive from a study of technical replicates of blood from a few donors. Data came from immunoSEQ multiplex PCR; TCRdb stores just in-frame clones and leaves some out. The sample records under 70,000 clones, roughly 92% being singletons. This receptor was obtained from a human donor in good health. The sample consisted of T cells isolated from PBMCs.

The CDR3 here is CASEGSGRAGGELFF. The CDR3 DNA reads as TGTGCCAGCGAGGGAAGCGGGAGGGCGGGCGGGGAGCTGTTTTTT. This chain uses TRBV27 with TRBJ2-2; TRBD2 matches at 10 bases. There are 15 residues in the CDR3. Trimming took 8 bases from V and 7 from J; bases not matched to a gene: 10. Germline V lookup: CDR1 MNHEY, CDR2 SMNVEV (reference sequence).